The 15 T cell receptor beta chains listed next were all sequenced from one sample in a study of T cell repertoires in cytomegalovirus infection. One entry per CDR3 protein, called by TCRdb with MiXCR from the reads. The sample consists of roughly 49,000 distinct CDR3 sequences, about a fifth of them appearing once. What these receptors recognize is not known. The sample in question was CD8+ T cells from cultured PBMCs, obtained from culture after CMV antigen stimulation. The source is a human donor in good health (CMV status not recorded). Some clones in this sample may be carry-over from other donors' samples.

This clonotype appeared a few times. The chain couples TRBV12-3 or TRBV12-4 to TRBJ1-2; D is possibly TRBD1 (6 bases). V lost 4 bases and J lost 6, with 18 bases in between. This CDR3 has 15 residues. The CDR3 is CASSSWTVFPNGYTF. The CDR3 nucleotides read TGTGCCAGCAGTTCATGGACAGTGTTTCCGAATGGCTACACCTTC.

The gene calls are TRBV7-9 and TRBJ1-2; 8 bases match TRBD1. The CDR3 consists of 14 residues. Germline V CDR1 and CDR2: SEHNR, FQNEAQ (reference sequence). Losses at the gene ends were 3 bases for V and 8 bases for J; bases not matched to a gene: 8. CDR3 residues: CASSLDRELRGYTF. The CDR3 DNA follows: TGTGCCAGCAGCTTGGACAGGGAGTTGAGGGGCTACACCTTC.

This clonotype was picked up a small number of times. The V gene is TRBV7-8, the J gene TRBJ2-2; the match to TRBD2 covers 7 bases. Germline V gene lookup returns CDR1 SGHVS and CDR2 FQNEAQ. The CDR3 runs 17 residues. V was pared by 1 base and J by 6 bases, with 11 bases of the junction left unmatched. CDR3 DNA sequence: TGTGCCAGCAGCTTAGTGCCGCGGGGGTTTGTTCCCGGGGAGCTGTTTTTT. Its translation: CASSLVPRGFVPGELFF.

The rearrangement links TRBV6-1 to TRBJ2-1, with D possibly TRBD2 on 5 matching bases. The CDR3 covers 15 residues. CDR1 MNHNS and CDR2 SASEGT come from the germline V gene. Between the trimmed V and J ends, which lost 7 bases and 0 bases, there was a span of 13 bases. CDR3 sequence reads: CASKEWRNSYNEQFF. Here the CDR3 DNA reads TGTGCCAGCAAGGAGTGGAGGAACTCCTACAATGAGCAGTTCTTC.

V usage is TRBV7-2 and J usage is TRBJ2-1, with TRBD1 identical over 8 bases. V gave up 3 bases and J gave up 10 bases; unmatched junction bases: 8. The germline V gene has CDR1 SGHTA and CDR2 FQGNSA. The length of the CDR3 is 14 residues. The CDR3 DNA follows: TGTGCCAGCAGCTTCGAGGACAGGGTCAGCGAGCAGTTCTTC. It codes for CASSFEDRVSEQFF. Supplemented by reference TRBV7-2 and TRBJ2-1, the full variable domain reads GAGVSQSPSNKVTEKGKDVELRCDPISGHTALYWYRQSLGQGLEFLIYFQGNSAPDKSGLPSDRFSAERTGGSVSTLTIQRTQQEDSAVYLCASSFEDRVSEQFFGPGTRLTVL.

In its sample, this clonotype was seen a few times. The chain joins TRBV7-9 to TRBJ2-1; TRBD2 aligns across 10 bases. With 7 bases clipped from V and 0 bases from J, the junction kept 15 bases outside the gene matches. There are 19 residues in the CDR3. The germline CDR1 and CDR2 sequences are SEHNR and FQNEAQ (reference sequence). In nucleotides, the CDR3 is TGTGCCAGCAAGGGGGCTAGCGGGAGAGGGGGAAGCTCCTACAATGAGCAGTTCTTC. It yields the protein CASKGASGRGGSSYNEQFF.

This clonotype has more than one count but fewer than ten. V usage is TRBV12-3 or TRBV12-4 and J usage is TRBJ1-2; D perhaps matches TRBD1 (5 bases). Trimming left V 0 bases short and J 4 bases short, with 12 bases between. This CDR3 contains 15 residues. For the CDR3, the DNA is TGTGCCAGCAGTTTAGCGCAAAGGGACTTCTATGGCTACACCTTC. It encodes CASSLAQRDFYGYTF.

In this sample, this clonotype turned up a few times. The chain joins TRBV6-2 or TRBV6-3 to TRBJ2-7; D is possibly TRBD1 or TRBD2 (5 bases each). This CDR3 is 12 amino acids long. Germline assignment: CDR1 MNHEY and CDR2 SVGEGT. V was cut by 8 bases and J by 6 bases, with 14 bases left in between. CDR3 bases: TGTGCCAGCGGTTGGGGGAGCGGCGAGCAGTACTTC. This encodes CASGWGSGEQYF.

This clonotype was counted only a few times. V is TRBV12-3 or TRBV12-4 and J is TRBJ2-7, with 9 bases fitting TRBD2. The CDR3 sequence is 17 residues long. With 1 base clipped from V and 3 bases from J, the junction kept 10 bases outside the gene matches. CDR3 nucleotide sequence: TGTGCCAGCAGTTTAGAAAGGGAGCGGGGGGCCCTCTACGAGCAGTACTTC. It codes for CASSLERERGALYEQYF.

This clonotype was detected only a few times. V usage is TRBV7-2 and J usage is TRBJ2-3; 12 bases agree with TRBD2. J gave up 3 bases and V 6 bases, and 4 bases lay outside the gene matches. The CDR3 totals 15 residues. Germline V lookup: CDR1 SGHTA, CDR2 FQGNSA. CDR3 nucleotides: TGTGCCAGCAGAATTCTAGCGGGAGGGACAGATACGCAGTATTTT. As protein: CASRILAGGTDTQYF.

As to this clonotype: A read error is possible here, since a much larger clone lies one base away. The DNA for the CDR3 is TGCACCAGCAGCCAAGGACGGGCGTCCTACGAGCAGTACTTC. It is translated as CTSSQGRASYEQYF. This chain connects TRBV4-3 to TRBJ2-7; no firm D call. CDR1 is LGHNA, CDR2 YSLEER, per germline. This CDR3 spans 14 amino acids.

The rearrangement links TRBV7-2 to TRBJ2-3; D is possibly TRBD1 (6 bases). Germline CDR1 and CDR2: SGHTA and FQGNSA. This CDR3 contains 14 residues. The V gene lost 4 bases and the J gene lost 2 bases, with 10 bases spanning the gap. The CDR3 sequence is CASSSDRYTDTQYF. The CDR3 region has the DNA TGTGCCAGCAGCTCGGACAGATACACAGATACGCAGTATTTT.

The chain uses TRBV19 and TRBJ2-1; D is undetermined. The CDR3 contains 14 residues. V was trimmed by 6 bases and J by 4 bases, leaving 13 bases between them. Germline V gene data show CDR1 as LNHDA and CDR2 as SQIVND (reference sequence). CDR3 in DNA: TGTGCCAGTAGCTTGGACCAGAAGTACAATGAGCAGTTCTTC. Amino acid sequence: CASSLDQKYNEQFF.

In the case of this clonotype: The CDR3 end shows no conserved phenylalanine or tryptophan, and so a read error is likely. This chain joins TRBV6-2 or TRBV6-3 and TRBJ2-5; D remains ambiguous. The germline V gene has CDR1 MNHEY and CDR2 SVGEGT. Deletions cut 6 bases from V and 4 bases from J, with 6 bases between. This CDR3 comprises 11 residues. CDR3 loop: CASSTGETQYI. CDR3 nucleotide sequence: TGTGCCAGCAGCACGGGAGAGACCCAGTACATC.

The chain is built from TRBV6-1 and TRBJ2-1; 11 nucleotides match TRBD2. The CDR3 contains 19 residues. The junction had 12 bases not matched to a gene; V was cut back by 5 bases and J by 0 bases. CDR1 and CDR2 from the germline V gene are MNHNS and SASEGT. The CDR3 DNA reads TGTGCCAGCAGTACCCTTGGTAGCGGGGGGGAATTCTCCTACAATGAGCAGTTCTTC. This translates into CASSTLGSGGEFSYNEQFF.